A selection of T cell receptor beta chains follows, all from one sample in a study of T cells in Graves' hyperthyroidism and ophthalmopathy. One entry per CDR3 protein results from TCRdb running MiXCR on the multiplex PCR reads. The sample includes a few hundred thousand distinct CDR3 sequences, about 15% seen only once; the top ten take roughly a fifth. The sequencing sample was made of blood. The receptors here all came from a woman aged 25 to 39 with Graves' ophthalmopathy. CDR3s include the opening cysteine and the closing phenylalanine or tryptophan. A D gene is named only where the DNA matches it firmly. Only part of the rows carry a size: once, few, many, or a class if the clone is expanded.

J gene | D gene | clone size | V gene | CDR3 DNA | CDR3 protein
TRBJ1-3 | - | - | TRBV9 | TGTGCCAGCAGCGCGGGCCTAATCAAAACAGGAAACACCATATATTTT | CASSAGLIKTGNTIYF
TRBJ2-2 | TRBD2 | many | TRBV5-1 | TGCGCCAGCAGCATTCTAGCGGGGGGCCACACCGGGGAGCTGTTTTTT | CASSILAGGHTGELFF
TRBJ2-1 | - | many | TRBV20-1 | TGCAGTGCTCCCCCTTTTGTTGGGGCAGGCTACAATGAGCAGTTCTTC | CSAPPFVGAGYNEQFF
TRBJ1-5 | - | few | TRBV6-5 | TGTGCCAGCAGTTACTCGAAAGACAGGTTTAATCAGCCCCAGCATTTT | CASSYSKDRFNQPQHF
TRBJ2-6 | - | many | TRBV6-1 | TGTGCCAGCAGCCACAGGGCTTGGACTTCGGGGGCCAACGTCCTGACTTTC | CASSHRAWTSGANVLTF
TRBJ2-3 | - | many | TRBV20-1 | TGCAGTGCTAGAGATAGCCGCGGCGGGACGAGCACAGATACGCAGTATTTT | CSARDSRGGTSTDTQYF
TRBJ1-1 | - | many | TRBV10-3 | TGTGCCATCAGTGAGTCGGTGACGCGGATAAACACTGAAGCTTTCTTT | CAISESVTRINTEAFF
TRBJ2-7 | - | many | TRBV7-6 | TGTGCCAGCAGCTCACATGGCGAGCAGTACTTC | CASSSHGEQYF
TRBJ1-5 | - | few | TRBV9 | TGTGCCAGCAGCGTAGACCCGAGCAATCAGCCCCAGCATTTT | CASSVDPSNQPQHF
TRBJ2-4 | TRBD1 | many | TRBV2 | TGTGCCAGCAGTGAAGACCAGACAGGGACGCGAAACATTCAGTACTTC | CASSEDQTGTRNIQYF
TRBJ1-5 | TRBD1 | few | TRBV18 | TGTGCCAGCTCACCACGGCAGGGGGCGGATCAGCCCCAGCATTTT | CASSPRQGADQPQHF
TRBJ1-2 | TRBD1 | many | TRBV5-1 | TGCGCCAGCAGCTTTTTCGTTGGGACAGAAGTAAATGGCTACACCTTC | CASSFFVGTEVNGYTF
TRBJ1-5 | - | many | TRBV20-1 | TGCAGTGCTAGTACAGGAGGGGGCAATCAGCCCCAGCATTTT | CSASTGGGNQPQHF
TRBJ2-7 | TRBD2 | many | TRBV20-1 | TGCAGTGCTAGTATTCTAGCGGGGGCGCGATCAGCCTACGAGCAGTACTTC | CSASILAGARSAYEQYF
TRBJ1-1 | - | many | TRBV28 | TGTGCCAGCAGTTTACTCGAAAACACTGAAGCTTTCTTT | CASSLLENTEAFF
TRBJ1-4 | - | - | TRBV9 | TGTGCCAGCAGCGTAGAAGGGAGGACTGCAGCAGGGGAAAAACTGTTTTTT | CASSVEGRTAAGEKLFF
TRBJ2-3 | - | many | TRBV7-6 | TGTGCCAGCAGCTTAGCCGTGGGGGGAGGGGGATGGAGCACAGATACGCAGTATTTT | CASSLAVGGGGWSTDTQYF
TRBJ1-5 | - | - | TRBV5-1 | TGCGCCAGCAGCTTGGCCGGTAGTAACAATCAGCCCCAGCATTTT | CASSLAGSNNQPQHF
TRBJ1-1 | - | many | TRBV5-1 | TGCGCCAGCAGCTCGAGCAGGGGTGAAGCTTTCTTT | CASSSSRGEAFF
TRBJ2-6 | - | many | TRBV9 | TGTGCCAGCAGACAGGGTTTGTCCGGGGCCAACGTCCTGACTTTC | CASRQGLSGANVLTF
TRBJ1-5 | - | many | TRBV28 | TGTGCCAGTACCCGGGACAACAGCAATCAGCCCCAGCATTTT | CASTRDNSNQPQHF
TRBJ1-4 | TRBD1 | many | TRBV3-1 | TGTGCCAGCAGCCGCGGACAGGGTAATGAAAAACTGTTTTTT | CASSRGQGNEKLFF
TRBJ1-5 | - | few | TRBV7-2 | TGTGCCGGCAGCCCGGGAACAGGCTCCAATCAGCCCCAGCATTTT | CAGSPGTGSNQPQHF
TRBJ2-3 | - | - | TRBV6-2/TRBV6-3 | TGTGCCAGCATCCTCCGGGATCCACGTACGGATACGCAGTATTTT | CASILRDPRTDTQYF
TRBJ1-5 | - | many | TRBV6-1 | TGTGCCAGTTTTGGGGGGGGTAGCAATCAGCCCCAGCATTTT | CASFGGGSNQPQHF
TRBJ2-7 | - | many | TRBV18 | TGTGCCTCATTCCCCCATACTGGCTACTCAGCGGACGAGCAGTACTTC | CASFPHTGYSADEQYF
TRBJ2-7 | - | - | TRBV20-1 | TGCAGTGCTAGGCCTAGCGAGAGGCCCATCTACGAGCAGTACTTC | CSARPSERPIYEQYF
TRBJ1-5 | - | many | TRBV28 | TGTGCCAGCCAACTACTTGCGGGGACGGGGAATCAGCCCCAGCATTTT | CASQLLAGTGNQPQHF
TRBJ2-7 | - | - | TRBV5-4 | TGTGCCAGCAGCGGGGAAGTGGGCATAAGCTCCTACGAGCAGTACTTC | CASSGEVGISSYEQYF
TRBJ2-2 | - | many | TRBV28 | TGTGCCAGCAGTTTATACCTGGGAGCCACCGGGGAGCTGTTTTTT | CASSLYLGATGELFF
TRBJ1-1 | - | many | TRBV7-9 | TGTGCCAGCAGCTTAGGAGGGTTAAGCTCTTCGAGGGATGAAGCTTTCTTT | CASSLGGLSSSRDEAFF
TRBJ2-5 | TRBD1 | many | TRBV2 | TGTGCCAGCAGTGTAGATACAGGGGGCTTGAAGACCCAGTACTTC | CASSVDTGGLKTQYF